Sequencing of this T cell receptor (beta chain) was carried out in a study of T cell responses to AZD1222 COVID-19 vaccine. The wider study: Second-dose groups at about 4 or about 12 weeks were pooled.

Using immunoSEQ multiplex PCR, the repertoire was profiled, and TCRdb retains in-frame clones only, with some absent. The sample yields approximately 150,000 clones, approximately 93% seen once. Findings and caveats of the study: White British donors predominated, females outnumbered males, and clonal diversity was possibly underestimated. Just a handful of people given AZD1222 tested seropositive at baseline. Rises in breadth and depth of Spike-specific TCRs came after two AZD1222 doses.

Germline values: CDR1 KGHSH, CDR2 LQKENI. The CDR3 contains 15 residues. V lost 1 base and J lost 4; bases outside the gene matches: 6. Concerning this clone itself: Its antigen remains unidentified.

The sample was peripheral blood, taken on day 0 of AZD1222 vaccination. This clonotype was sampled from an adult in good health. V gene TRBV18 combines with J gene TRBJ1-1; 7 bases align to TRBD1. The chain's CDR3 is CASSPQGAGSTEAFF. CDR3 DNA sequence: TGTGCCAGCTCACCACAGGGGGCTGGTTCCACTGAAGCTTTCTTT.